Described below is a single TCR beta chain sequence and its context. This sample was taken from a study of T cells in Graves' hyperthyroidism and ophthalmopathy. This CDR3 comprises 15 residues. Germline V gives CDR1 LNHDA, CDR2 SQIVND (reference sequence). Trimming removed 0 bases at V and 0 bases at J, with 6 bases between. The diagnoses drew upon clinical symptoms, serum thyroxine and TRAb, thyroid ultrasound and orbital computed tomography. RNA transcripts were the template for amplifying TCR beta CDR3 regions. The TCR CDR3 first-round RT-PCR relied on the HTBI primer set. TCRdb itself ran the multiplex PCR reads through MiXCR, one entry per CDR3 protein. The sample consists of some 360,000 distinct CDR3 sequences, approximately 15% of them appearing once.

This clonotype was sampled from a woman aged 55-69 years with Graves' hyperthyroidism. The chain carries TRBV19 and TRBJ1-3; D might be TRBD1 (5 bases). The sequenced material came from blood. The CDR3 coding sequence is TGTGCCAGTAGTATAGATGGGGGCTCTGGAAACACCATATATTTT. It encodes CASSIDGGSGNTIYF.